This T cell receptor (beta chain) was observed in a study of blood T cell repertoires in COVID-19. The length of the CDR3 is 13 residues. Unmatched junction bases numbered 14, after V lost 4 bases and J lost 11 bases. The germline V gene encodes CDR1 GTSNPN and CDR2 SVGIG (reference sequence). Authors' processing steps: Quantification of nucleated cells was approximated via reference gene primer amplification. Using immunoSEQ multiplex PCR, the repertoire was profiled, and TCRdb retains in-frame clones only, with some absent. V, J and clone size derive from that table, while D and trimming were established from the DNA sequence. The top ten hold roughly 6.3% of the sample, which has 200,000 to 250,000 clones, about 90% seen once.

The sample comprised peripheral blood. The rearrangement links TRBV30 to TRBJ2-7, with 7 bases lining up with TRBD2. The source of this sequence is a man in his 60s with acute or convalescent COVID-19. CDR3 in DNA: TGTGCCTGGATGTTGGGCGGGAGTTATAGAAAGTACTTC. This codes for CAWMLGGSYRKYF.